This T cell receptor (beta chain) was sequenced for a study of blood T cell repertoires in COVID-19. Study information: Nucleic acid was either cDNA or gDNA, and it came from T cells, B-cell-depleted T cells, or PBMCs.

The age range of participants was 18 to 89 years, with residence in under 25 US areas. Grouping used clinical history reported by participants in a survey and questionnaire. Participants in the exposed group had met a COVID-19 case in the 2 weeks before joining the study. The assay was immunoSEQ multiplex PCR, and TCRdb's table has in-frame clones only and misses some. Among 200,000 to 250,000 clones, about 90% were seen once, and the ten largest hold 0.85% to 0.95%. Sequences were obtained from PBMCs or T cells enriched from blood (not recorded which). The receptor comes from a man over 45 who had been exposed to COVID-19.

The DNA of the CDR3 is TGTGCCAGCAGCTTAGAGCGGGAGGGGGGCCAGTACTTC. Residues: CASSLEREGGQYF. The rearrangement links TRBV7-2 to TRBJ2-5, with 10 nucleotides matching TRBD2. The germline gives CDR1 SGHTA, CDR2 FQGNSA. The length of the CDR3 is 13 residues. The V gene end was trimmed by 1 base and the J gene end by 10 bases; junction bases not matched to a gene: 3. The variable domain in full, completed from reference TRBV7-2 and TRBJ2-5, reads GAGVSQSPSNKVTEKGKDVELRCDPISGHTALYWYRQSLGQGLEFLIYFQGNSAPDKSGLPSDRFSAERTGGSVSTLTIQRTQQEDSAVYLCASSLEREGGQYFGPGTRLLVL.